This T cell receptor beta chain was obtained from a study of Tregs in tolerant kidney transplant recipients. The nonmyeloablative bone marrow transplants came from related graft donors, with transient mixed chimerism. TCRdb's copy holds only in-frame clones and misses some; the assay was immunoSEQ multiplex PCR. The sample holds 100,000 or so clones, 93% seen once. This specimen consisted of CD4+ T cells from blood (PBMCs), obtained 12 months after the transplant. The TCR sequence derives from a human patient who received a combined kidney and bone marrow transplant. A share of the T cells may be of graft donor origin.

The CDR3 DNA reads as TGTGCCAGTAGCCGGACTAGCGGGAACTACGAGCAGTACTTC. It encodes CASSRTSGNYEQYF. The gene calls are TRBV19 and TRBJ2-7; 12 bases align to TRBD2. J lost 3 bases, V lost 6 bases, and 3 bases had no gene match. Germline V CDR1 and CDR2: LNHDA, SQIVND (reference sequence). The CDR3 loop spans 14 amino acids.